The subject of this entry is one TCR beta chain. There is no known antigen for this receptor. Base qualities were left out, and no much larger clone turns up one base away. This sample is drawn from a study of radiotherapy plus CTLA-4 blockade in lung cancer (dated 2018 in TCRdb). About the study as a whole: Among enrolled patients, about 19% had an objective response and roughly 31% reached disease control.

General study outcomes and caveats: The strongest predictors of response were reported to be early dynamic shifts in blood T cell clones along with a rise in serum interferon-beta following radiation. After treatment with radiotherapy and ipilimumab, TCR clones that came from tumors expanded in the peripheral blood.

The receptor library was made with the immunoSEQ multiplex PCR assay. TCRdb limited this immuneACCESS table to in-frame rearrangements with V and J called. A share of clones is missing; checked studies link under half to unresolved V genes, and the rest is unexplained. This sample has tens of thousands of clones in its table, and around 83% of those were observed once. Of the sample, 0.82% is held by the ten largest clones. Its CDR3 holds 11 amino acids, cysteine through phenylalanine. CDR3 DNA is the only sequence kept; it has 33 bases, read in frame from the first base. Cut back by 6 bases and 8 bases, the V and J ends lie 10 bases apart. For CDR1 and CDR2, the germline V gene lists KGHSH and LQKENI. The study tested focal radiation therapy combined with CTLA-4 blockade (ipilimumab) in patients with chemo-refractory metastatic non-small-cell lung cancer.

This specimen consisted of peripheral blood, obtained from a patient treated with radiotherapy plus ipilimumab. The clonotype was recovered from a human donor with non-small cell lung cancer who had stable disease on radiotherapy plus ipilimumab. The chain employs TRBV18 and TRBJ1-1; TRBD1 is possibly the D segment (5 matching bases). The bases are TGTGCCAGCTCGGGGCAACGAGAAGCTTTCTTT. Its protein reads: CASSGQREAFF.